This T cell receptor (beta chain) was recovered during a study of shared clonotypes between healthy human individuals. Study-wide background: Ranging from 18 to 49 in age, donors were two women and a few men.

About this clone itself: Antigen unknown.

Findings of the study overall: When compared with the clonotypes that were shared by all four sorted-subset donors, the non-shared clonotypes turned out to have lower generation probabilities. Blood was the sole source, and tissue repertoires probably differ. Researchers found naive subsets generally carried larger estimated richness than memory subsets.

Sequencing was performed with immunoSEQ multiplex PCR; in TCRdb, only in-frame clones are kept and a portion is missing. The profile covers nearly 1 million clones, with 76% appearing a single time and about 1.5% taken by the ten largest. The source material was memory CD4+ T cells sorted from blood. The subset here: CD45RA-negative fraction. The sequence was obtained from a young man in good health.

CDR3 loop: CASRPQGRNGEQYF. CDR3 coding DNA: TGTGCCAGCAGACCACAGGGTCGGAATGGGGAGCAGTACTTC. The chain carries TRBV6-5 and TRBJ2-7, with D perhaps matching TRBD1 (6 bases). The CDR3 has 14 residues. Germline loops: CDR1 MNHEY, CDR2 SVGAGI. Trimming took 6 bases from V and 7 from J, leaving 19 bases between them.